This TCR beta chain was found in a study of T cell responses to AZD1222 COVID-19 vaccine. Regarding the study as a whole: Only after the peak T cell response were repertoires sampled. Spike as a whole was targeted by vaccine-associated CD4 TCRs, dominant at 160-218 and 743-854.

Trimming removed 4 bases at V and 7 bases at J, with 10 bases between. Germline V gives CDR1 SGHVS, CDR2 FNYEAQ. This CDR3 has 13 amino acids. Sequenced by immunoSEQ multiplex PCR; TCRdb stores in-frame clones only, minus some. The data show about 130,000 clones, with about 88% seen just once and 4% to 4.5% held by the top ten. For this clone: Its antigen remains unidentified.

The genes are TRBV7-6 and TRBJ2-2, with D unclear. The origin of this receptor is an adult in good health. Sequences were derived from peripheral blood, sampled on day 0 of AZD1222 vaccination. The DNA for the CDR3 is TGTGCCAGCAGCTCACATTTGGGCGGGGAGCTGTTTTTT. Amino acid sequence: CASSSHLGGELFF.